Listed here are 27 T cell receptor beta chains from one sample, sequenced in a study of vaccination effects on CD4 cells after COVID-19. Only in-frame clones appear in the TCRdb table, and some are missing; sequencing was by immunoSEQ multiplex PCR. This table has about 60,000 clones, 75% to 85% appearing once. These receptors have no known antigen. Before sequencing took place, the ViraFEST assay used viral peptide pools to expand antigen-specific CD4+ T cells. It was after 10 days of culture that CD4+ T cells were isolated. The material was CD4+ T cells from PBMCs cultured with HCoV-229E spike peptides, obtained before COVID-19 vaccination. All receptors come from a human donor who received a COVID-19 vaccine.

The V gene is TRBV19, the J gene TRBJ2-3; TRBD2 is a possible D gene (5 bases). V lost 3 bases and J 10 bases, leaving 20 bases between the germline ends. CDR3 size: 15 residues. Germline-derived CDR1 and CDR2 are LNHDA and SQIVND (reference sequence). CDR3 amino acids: CASSMKARTPEAQYF. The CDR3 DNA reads TGTGCCAGTAGTATGAAGGCACGGACCCCGGAGGCGCAGTATTTT.

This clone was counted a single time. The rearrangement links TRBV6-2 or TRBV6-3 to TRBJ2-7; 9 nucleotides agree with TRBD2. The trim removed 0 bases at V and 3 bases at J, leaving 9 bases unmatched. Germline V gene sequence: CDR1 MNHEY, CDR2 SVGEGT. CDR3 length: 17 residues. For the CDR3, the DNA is TGTGCCAGCAGTTACTCTGGCGGGGGGGCCGTATTCTACGAGCAGTACGTC. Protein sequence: CASSYSGGGAVFYEQYV.

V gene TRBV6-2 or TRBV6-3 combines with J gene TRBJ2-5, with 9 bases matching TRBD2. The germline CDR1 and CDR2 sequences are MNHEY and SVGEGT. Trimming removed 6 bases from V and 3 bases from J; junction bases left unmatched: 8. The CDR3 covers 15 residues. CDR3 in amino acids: CASSVAGALKETQYF. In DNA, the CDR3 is TGTGCCAGCAGCGTAGCGGGGGCGCTAAAAGAGACCCAGTACTTC.

CDR3 sequence (DNA): TGTGCCAGCTCAGGCCTAGCGGGGTCCCAAGAGACCCAGTACTTC. Translation: CASSGLAGSQETQYF. This chain uses TRBV18 with TRBJ2-5; 9 bases line up with TRBD2. Trimming cost V 5 bases and J 1 base; bases outside gene matches: 5. CDR1 KGHSH and CDR2 LQKENI come from the germline V gene. This CDR3 comprises 15 residues.

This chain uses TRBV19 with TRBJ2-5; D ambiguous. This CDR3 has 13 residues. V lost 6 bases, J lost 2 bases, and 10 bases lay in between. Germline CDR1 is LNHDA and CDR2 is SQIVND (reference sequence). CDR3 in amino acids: CASSGRIQETQYF. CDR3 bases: TGTGCCAGTAGCGGACGTATACAAGAGACCCAGTACTTC.

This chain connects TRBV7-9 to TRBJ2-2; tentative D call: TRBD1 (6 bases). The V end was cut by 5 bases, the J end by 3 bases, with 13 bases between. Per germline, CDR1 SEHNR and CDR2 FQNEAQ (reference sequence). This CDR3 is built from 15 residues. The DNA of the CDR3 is TGTGCCAGCAGCCGGGGTGGGGGCGACACCGGGGAGCTGTTTTTT. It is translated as CASSRGGGDTGELFF.

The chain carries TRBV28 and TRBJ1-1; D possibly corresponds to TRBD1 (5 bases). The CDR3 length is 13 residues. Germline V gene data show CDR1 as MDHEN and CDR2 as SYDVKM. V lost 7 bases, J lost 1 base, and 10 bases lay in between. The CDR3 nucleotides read TGTGCCAGCACCCTTACAGGGAACACTGAAGCTTTCTTT. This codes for CASTLTGNTEAFF.

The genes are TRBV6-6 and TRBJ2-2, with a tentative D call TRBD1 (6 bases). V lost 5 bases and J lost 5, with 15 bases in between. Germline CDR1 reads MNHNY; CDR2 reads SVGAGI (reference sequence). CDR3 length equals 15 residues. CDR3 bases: TGTGCCAGCAGTCAAACCCAGGGGCGGACCGGGGAGCTGTTTTTT. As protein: CASSQTQGRTGELFF.

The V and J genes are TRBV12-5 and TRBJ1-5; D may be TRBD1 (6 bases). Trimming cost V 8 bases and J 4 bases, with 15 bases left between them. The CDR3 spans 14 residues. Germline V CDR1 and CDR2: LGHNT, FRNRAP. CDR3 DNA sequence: TGTGCTAGTTCCCCAGGGGAAAGGAATCAGCCCCAGCATTTT. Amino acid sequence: CASSPGERNQPQHF. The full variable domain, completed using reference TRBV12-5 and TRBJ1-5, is DARVTQTPRHKVTEMGQEVTMRCQPILGHNTVFWYRQTMMQGLELLAYFRNRAPLDDSGMPKDRFSAEMPDATLATLKIQPSEPRDSAVYFCASSPGERNQPQHFGDGTRLSIL.

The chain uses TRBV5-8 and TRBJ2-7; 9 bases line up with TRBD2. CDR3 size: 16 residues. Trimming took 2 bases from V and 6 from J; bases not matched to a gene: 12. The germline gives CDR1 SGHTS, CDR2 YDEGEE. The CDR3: CASSFDGGGDPSEQYV. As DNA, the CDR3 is TGTGCCAGCAGCTTTGATGGCGGGGGGGACCCCTCCGAGCAGTACGTC.

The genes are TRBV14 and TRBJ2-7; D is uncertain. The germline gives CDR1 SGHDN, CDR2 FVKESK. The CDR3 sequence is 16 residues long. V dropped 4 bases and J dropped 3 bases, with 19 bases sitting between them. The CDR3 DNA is TGTGCCAGCAGCCTCGGGCGGCAGAAACTACACTACGAGCAGTACGTC. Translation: CASSLGRQKLHYEQYV.

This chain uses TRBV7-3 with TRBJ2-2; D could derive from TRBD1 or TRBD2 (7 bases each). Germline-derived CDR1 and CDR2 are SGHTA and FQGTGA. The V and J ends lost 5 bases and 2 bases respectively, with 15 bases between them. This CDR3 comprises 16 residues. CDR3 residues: CASSEQGRGNTGELFF. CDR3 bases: TGTGCCAGCAGCGAACAGGGGAGGGGAAACACCGGGGAGCTGTTTTTT. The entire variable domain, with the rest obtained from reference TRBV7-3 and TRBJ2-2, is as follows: GAGVSQTPSNKVTEKGKYVELRCDPISGHTALYWYRQSLGQGPEFLIYFQGTGAADDSGLPNDRFFAVRPEGSVSTLKIQRTERGDSAVYLCASSEQGRGNTGELFFGEGSRLTVL.

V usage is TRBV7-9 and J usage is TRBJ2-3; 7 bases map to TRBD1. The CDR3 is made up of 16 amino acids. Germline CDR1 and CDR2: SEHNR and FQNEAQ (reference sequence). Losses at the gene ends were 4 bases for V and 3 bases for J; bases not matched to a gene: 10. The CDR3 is CASSSQGVRSTDTQYF. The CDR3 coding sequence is TGTGCCAGCAGCTCTCAGGGGGTGCGAAGTACAGATACGCAGTATTTT.

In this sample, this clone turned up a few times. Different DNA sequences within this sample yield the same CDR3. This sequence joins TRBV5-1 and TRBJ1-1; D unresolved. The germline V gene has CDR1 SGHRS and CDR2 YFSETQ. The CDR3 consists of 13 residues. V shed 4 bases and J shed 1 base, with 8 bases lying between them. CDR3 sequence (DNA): TGCGCCAGCAGCCCCGACGGGAACACTGAAGCTTTCTTT. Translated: CASSPDGNTEAFF. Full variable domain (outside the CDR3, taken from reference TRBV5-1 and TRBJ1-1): KAGVTQTPRYLIKTRGQQVTLSCSPISGHRSVSWYQQTPGQGLQFLFEYFSETQRNKGNFPGRFSGRQFSNSRSEMNVSTLELGDSALYLCASSPDGNTEAFFGQGTRLTVV.

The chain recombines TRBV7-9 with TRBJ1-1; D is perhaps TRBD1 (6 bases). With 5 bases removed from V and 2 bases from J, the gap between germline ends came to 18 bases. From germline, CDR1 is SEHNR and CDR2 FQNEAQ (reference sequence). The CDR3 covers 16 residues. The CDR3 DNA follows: TGTGCCAGCAGCCCGCGGGGGGGGCCCGGCAACACTGAAGCTTTCTTT. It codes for CASSPRGGPGNTEAFF.

The CDR3 coding sequence is TGTGCCAGTAGTACCCTCATGGGTGGAGGGGCCAACGTCCTGACTTTC. It codes for CASSTLMGGGANVLTF. The rearrangement uses TRBV19 and TRBJ2-6; D is undetermined. The CDR3 is 16 amino acids. V lost 4 bases to trimming and J lost 4 bases, with 14 bases between them. Germline loops: CDR1 LNHDA, CDR2 SQIVND (reference sequence). Together with reference TRBV19 and TRBJ2-6, the CDR3 gives the full variable domain: DGGITQSPKYLFRKEGQNVTLSCEQNLNHDAMYWYRQDPGQGLRLIYYSQIVNDFQKGDIAEGYSVSREKKESFPLTVTSAQKNPTAFYLCASSTLMGGGANVLTFGAGSRLTVL.

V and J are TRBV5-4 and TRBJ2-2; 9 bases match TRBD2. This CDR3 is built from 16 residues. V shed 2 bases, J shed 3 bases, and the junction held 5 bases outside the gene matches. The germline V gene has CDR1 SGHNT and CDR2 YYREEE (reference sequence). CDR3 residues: CASSFLTSGHTGELFF. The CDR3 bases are TGTGCCAGCAGCTTTCTAACTAGCGGGCACACCGGGGAGCTGTTTTTT.

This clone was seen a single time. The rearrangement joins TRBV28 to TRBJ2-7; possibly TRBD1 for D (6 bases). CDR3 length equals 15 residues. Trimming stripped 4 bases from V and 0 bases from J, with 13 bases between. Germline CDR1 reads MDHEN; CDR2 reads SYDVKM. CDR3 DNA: TGTGCCAGCAGTTCGCCCGGGGACATCTCCTACGAGCAGTACGTC. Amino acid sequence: CASSSPGDISYEQYV.

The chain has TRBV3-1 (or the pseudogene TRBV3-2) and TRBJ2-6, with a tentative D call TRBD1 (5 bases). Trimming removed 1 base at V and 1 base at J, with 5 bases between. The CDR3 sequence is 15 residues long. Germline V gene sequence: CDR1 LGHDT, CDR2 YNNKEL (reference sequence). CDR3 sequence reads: CASSQGQSGANVLTF. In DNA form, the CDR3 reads TGTGCCAGCAGCCAAGGACAGTCTGGGGCCAACGTCCTGACTTTC.

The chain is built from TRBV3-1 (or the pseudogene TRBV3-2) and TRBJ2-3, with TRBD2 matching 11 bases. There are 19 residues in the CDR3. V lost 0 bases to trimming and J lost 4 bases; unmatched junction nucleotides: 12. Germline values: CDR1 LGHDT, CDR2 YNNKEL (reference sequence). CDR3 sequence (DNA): TGTGCCAGCAGCCAAGATACGAGTTGGTCTAGCGGGGGGCCAGATACGCAGTATTTT. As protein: CASSQDTSWSSGGPDTQYF.

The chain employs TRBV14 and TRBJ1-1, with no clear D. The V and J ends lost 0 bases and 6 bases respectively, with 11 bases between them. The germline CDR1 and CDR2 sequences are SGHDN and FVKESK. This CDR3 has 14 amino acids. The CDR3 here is CASSQDRNSAEAFF. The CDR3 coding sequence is TGTGCCAGCAGCCAAGACAGGAATTCCGCTGAAGCTTTCTTT. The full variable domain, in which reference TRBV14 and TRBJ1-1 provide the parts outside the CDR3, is EAGVTQFPSHSVIEKGQTVTLRCDPISGHDNLYWYRRVMGKEIKFLLHFVKESKQDESGMPNNRFLAERTGGTYSTLKVQPAELEDSGVYFCASSQDRNSAEAFFGQGTRLTVV.

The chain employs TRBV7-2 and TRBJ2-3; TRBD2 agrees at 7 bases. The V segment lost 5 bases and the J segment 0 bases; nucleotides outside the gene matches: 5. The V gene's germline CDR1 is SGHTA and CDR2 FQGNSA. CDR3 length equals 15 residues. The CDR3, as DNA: TGTGCCAGCAGCCCGCGGGGGAGAAGCACAGATACGCAGTATTTT. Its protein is CASSPRGRSTDTQYF.

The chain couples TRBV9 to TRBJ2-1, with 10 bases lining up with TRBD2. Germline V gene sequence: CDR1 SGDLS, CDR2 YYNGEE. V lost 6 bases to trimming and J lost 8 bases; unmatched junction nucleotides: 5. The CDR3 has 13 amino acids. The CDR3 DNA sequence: TGTGCCAGCACAAAGGGGACTAGCGATGAGCAGTTCTTC. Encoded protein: CASTKGTSDEQFF. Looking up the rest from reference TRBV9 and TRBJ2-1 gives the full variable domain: DSGVTQTPKHLITATGQRVTLRCSPRSGDLSVYWYQQSLDQGLQFLIQYYNGEERAKGNILERFSAQQFPDLHSELNLSSLELGDSALYFCASTKGTSDEQFFGPGTRLTVL.

CDR3 sequence (DNA): TGTGCCAGCAGCTGGCTTATAGGGATTCAGGATTCACCCCTCCACTTT. The encoded protein is CASSWLIGIQDSPLHF. The J gene is TRBJ1-6, the V gene TRBV5-5; no firm D call. The CDR3 sequence is 16 residues long. Germline CDR1 is SGHKS and CDR2 is YYEKEE (reference sequence). The ends were cut back, 3 bases at V and 8 bases at J, with 18 bases in the middle.

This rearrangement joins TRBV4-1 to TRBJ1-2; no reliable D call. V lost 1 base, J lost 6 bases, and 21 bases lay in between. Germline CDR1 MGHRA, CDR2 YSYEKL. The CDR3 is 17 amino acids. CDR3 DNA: TGCGCCAGCAGCCAAGTTGTTTTGGTGATCGGGGAGGATGGCTACACCTTC. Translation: CASSQVVLVIGEDGYTF.

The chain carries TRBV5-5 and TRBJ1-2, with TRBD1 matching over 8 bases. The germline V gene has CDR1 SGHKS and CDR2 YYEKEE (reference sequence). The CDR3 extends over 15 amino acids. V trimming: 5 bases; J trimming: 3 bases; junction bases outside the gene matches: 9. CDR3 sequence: CASRRTGTLDYGYTF. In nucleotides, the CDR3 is TGTGCCAGCAGGAGGACAGGGACTCTGGACTATGGCTACACCTTC.

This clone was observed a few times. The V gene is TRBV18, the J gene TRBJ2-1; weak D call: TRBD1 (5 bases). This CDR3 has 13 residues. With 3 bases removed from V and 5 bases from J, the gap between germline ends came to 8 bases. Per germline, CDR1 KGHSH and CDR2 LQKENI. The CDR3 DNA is TGTGCCAGCTCACCCGACAGAGACAATGAGCAGTTCTTC. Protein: CASSPDRDNEQFF.